These 19 T cell receptor beta chains were sequenced from one sample in a study of T-cell memory formation after mild COVID-19 listed by TCRdb under 2021. Libraries were prepared through 5' RACE. Data came from an Illumina NovaSeq 6000. In-frame beta chains were kept once TCRdb had trimmed the public reads at Q25 with fastp and called clones with MiXCR. Rows are combined by CDR3 protein, so each entry shows the most common genes and DNA. The sample table shows 85,000 to 120,000 distinct CDR3 sequences, and over 15% are seen once. The top ten constitute 25% to 35% of the sample. Sequenced material: PBMCs or a T cell subset sorted from them (not recorded which). Receptors originate from an adult woman who had mild COVID-19 (a few samples of this study predate the infection). The sample titles of this study are shuffled in the database, so cell type and time point are left out; the donor was told from shared clones.

This clonotype was counted between two and nine times. The germline gene is not matched at one end of the junction; a read error may be the cause. The chain employs TRBV20-1 and TRBJ1-2; 11 nucleotides line up with TRBD1. CDR1 DFQATT and CDR2 SNEGSKA come from the germline V gene (reference sequence). CDR3 size: 12 residues. CDR3 sequence: CSARDHMGQGVF. DNA for the CDR3: TGCAGTGCTAGAGACCATATGGGACAGGGGGTATTC.

The gene calls are TRBV9 and TRBJ2-5; D may match TRBD1 or TRBD2 (6 bases each). V dropped 3 bases and J dropped 4 bases, with 31 bases sitting between them. Germline CDR1 reads SGDLS; CDR2 reads YYNGEE. This CDR3 comprises 20 residues. CDR3 region: CASSGNRDFLGGGPGETQYF. For the CDR3, the DNA is TGTGCCAGCAGCGGTAACAGGGATTTTTTGGGGGGTGGCCCTGGAGAGACCCAGTACTTC.

This clonotype was detected only a few times. This rearrangement joins TRBV12-3 or TRBV12-4 to TRBJ1-6, with a possible D match to TRBD1 (6 bases). This CDR3 contains 16 residues. The V and J ends lost 5 bases and 10 bases respectively, with 21 bases between them. CDR3 nucleotides: TGTGCCAGCAGTATGAGCAGTGGAAGGGGGTTGTCACCCCTCCACTTT. Translating gives CASSMSSGRGLSPLHF.

This chain links TRBV4-2 with TRBJ2-7; TRBD2 is a possible D gene (5 bases). Germline CDR1 LGHNA, CDR2 YNFKEQ. V dropped 3 bases and J dropped 1 base, with 7 bases sitting between them. The CDR3 totals 13 residues. CDR3 protein: CASSQTMSYEQYF. For the CDR3, the DNA is TGTGCCAGCAGCCAGACTATGTCCTACGAGCAGTACTTC.

This chain joins TRBV6-2 or TRBV6-3 and TRBJ2-1, with 11 positions matching TRBD2. V was pared by 5 bases and J by 4 bases, with 7 bases of the junction left unmatched. The length of the CDR3 is 16 residues. Germline lookup yields CDR1 MNHEY and CDR2 SVGEGT. In nucleotides, the CDR3 is TGTGCCAGCAGTCTTACCGGGACTAGCGGTTACAATGAGCAGTTCTTC. Amino acids: CASSLTGTSGYNEQFF.

This clonotype was observed a handful of times. The genes are TRBV7-8 and TRBJ2-6, with D uncertain. Germline CDR1 is SGHVS and CDR2 is FQNEAQ. V lost 4 bases and J 4 bases, leaving 11 bases between the germline ends. The CDR3 is 15 amino acids. For the CDR3, the DNA is TGTGCCAGCAGCTCCGACTGGATCGGGGCCAACGTCCTGACTTTC. Translated: CASSSDWIGANVLTF.

This clonotype appeared a few times. V gene TRBV6-2 or TRBV6-3 combines with J gene TRBJ2-7, with TRBD1 matching over 8 bases. J lost 6 bases, V lost 4 bases, and 5 bases had no gene match. The CDR3 contains 13 residues. Germline V CDR1 and CDR2: MNHEY, SVGEGT. Here the CDR3 DNA reads TGTGCCAGCAGTTCCCGGACAGGGACCGAGCAGTACTTC. Encoded protein: CASSSRTGTEQYF.

This clonotype appeared a few times. The genes are TRBV7-9 and TRBJ2-5, with D possibly matching TRBD1 (6 bases). V was cut by 4 bases and J by 5 bases, with 14 bases left in between. The CDR3 runs to 14 residues. The germline gives CDR1 SEHNR, CDR2 FQNEAQ (reference sequence). In nucleotides, the CDR3 is TGTGCCAGCAGCTCGGACAGTGGAGTGGAGACCCAGTACTTC. Translating it yields CASSSDSGVETQYF.

This clonotype was counted a single time. J is TRBJ1-1 and V is TRBV9; D not resolved. CDR1 SGDLS and CDR2 YYNGEE come from the germline V gene. The length of the CDR3 is 11 residues. V shed 4 bases and J shed 8 bases, with 9 bases lying between them. For the CDR3, the DNA is TGTGCCAGCAGCCCTGGTGTGGAAGCTTTCTTT. It is translated as CASSPGVEAFF.

CDR3 protein: CASSVWNSRQETQYF. In DNA form, the CDR3 reads TGTGCCAGCAGCGTATGGAACAGCCGACAAGAGACCCAGTACTTC. The chain joins TRBV9 to TRBJ2-5, with D unresolved. This CDR3 has 15 amino acids. Germline loops: CDR1 SGDLS, CDR2 YYNGEE. Trimming took 1 base from V and 2 from J, leaving 12 bases between them.

The chain uses TRBV27 and TRBJ2-5; no reliable D call. This CDR3 has 13 amino acids. CDR1 and CDR2 from the germline V gene are MNHEY and SMNVEV (reference sequence). Deletions cut 5 bases from V and 5 bases from J, with 12 bases between. DNA of the CDR3: TGTGCCAGCAGTAACCAAGGTGGGGAGACCCAGTACTTC. It specifies CASSNQGGETQYF.

The rearrangement joins TRBV6-5 to TRBJ2-7; D gene unclear. This CDR3 is 16 amino acids long. Trimming shortened V by 2 bases and J by 0 bases, and 14 bases separated the two germline ends. CDR1 and CDR2 from the germline V gene are MNHEY and SVGAGI. CDR3: CASSYGRRLSSYEQYF. The CDR3 DNA is TGTGCCAGCAGTTACGGCAGGCGATTAAGCTCCTACGAGCAGTACTTC.

CDR3 sequence (DNA): TGCAGTGCTAGAGATGGGTGGCCTAGCGGGGGGGTAGAGACCCAGTACTTC. Encoded protein: CSARDGWPSGGVETQYF. The chain employs TRBV20-1 and TRBJ2-5; 12 bases fit TRBD2. V shed 0 bases, J shed 4 bases, and the junction held 9 bases outside the gene matches. Germline V CDR1 and CDR2: DFQATT, SNEGSKA (reference sequence). The CDR3 runs 17 residues.

The V call is TRBV4-1, the J call TRBJ1-1; a weak D match, TRBD1 (6 bases). The CDR3 loop spans 15 amino acids. Germline-derived CDR1 and CDR2 are MGHRA and YSYEKL. The germline V and J ends were trimmed by 0 bases and 5 bases, with 13 bases remaining between them. In DNA, the CDR3 is TGCGCCAGCAGCCAAGATCCCGGGGGCTCGACTGAAGCTTTCTTT. This sequence encodes CASSQDPGGSTEAFF.

This sequence joins TRBV15 and TRBJ2-3; D might be TRBD2 (6 bases). The CDR3 spans 15 residues. Germline V lookup: CDR1 LNHNV, CDR2 YYDKDF (reference sequence). Trimming took off 1 base at V and 1 base at J, with 9 bases between the two ends. The CDR3 reads CATSRVASGTDTQYF. The DNA for the CDR3 is TGTGCCACCAGCAGAGTTGCTAGCGGCACAGATACGCAGTATTTT.

The table lists this clonotype with a few counts. The CDR3 sequence: CASSEARAGVVHEQFF. The DNA of the CDR3 is TGTGCCAGCAGTGAAGCAAGAGCGGGAGTAGTTCATGAGCAGTTCTTC. The genes are TRBV2 and TRBJ2-1; 8 nucleotides line up with TRBD2. V lost 0 bases and J lost 8; bases outside the gene matches: 9. CDR1 is SNHLY, CDR2 FYNNEI, per germline. This CDR3 region has 16 residues.

This clonotype was detected a few times. The rearrangement links TRBV7-9 to TRBJ2-1; tentative D call: TRBD1 (5 bases). The V gene lost 5 bases and the J gene lost 7 bases, with 12 bases spanning the gap. Germline V gene lookup returns CDR1 SEHNR and CDR2 FQNEAQ (reference sequence). The CDR3 sequence is 13 residues long. The CDR3 reads CASSTDSGNEQFF. DNA of the CDR3: TGTGCCAGCAGCACCGACAGTGGGAATGAGCAGTTCTTC.

This clonotype was seen only a few times. This sequence joins TRBV7-9 and TRBJ2-3; TRBD2 agrees at 12 bases. Germline CDR1 is SEHNR and CDR2 is FQNEAQ (reference sequence). This CDR3 is 16 amino acids long. V was clipped by 4 bases and J by 2 bases; unmatched bases: 4. The CDR3 DNA sequence: TGTGCCAGCAGCTACGGACTAGCGGGGTTCACAGATACGCAGTATTTT. It encodes CASSYGLAGFTDTQYF.

V is TRBV7-2 and J is TRBJ1-5, with D possibly being TRBD1 (6 bases). Trimming stripped 1 base from V and 7 bases from J, with 8 bases between. CDR1 and CDR2 from the germline V gene are SGHTA and FQGNSA. The CDR3 has 13 amino acids. The CDR3 loop is CASSLGRGQPQHF. The CDR3 DNA follows: TGTGCCAGCAGCTTAGGCAGGGGACAGCCCCAGCATTTT.